This T cell receptor (beta chain) was captured in a study of CD8 T cells in acute hepatitis C reinfection (dated by TCRdb to the early 2020s). For the study in its entirety: The TCRbeta repertoire of CD8+ T cells specific for the HCV NS3-1073 epitope was profiled during acute infection and after viral clearance. A handful of spontaneous resolvers provided paired acute and follow-up samples.

Genomic DNA was extracted from FACS-sorted cells, and TCRbeta chain sequencing was performed through the commercial immunoSEQ service. Per the original workflow: Repertoire data were analyzed with ImmunoSEQ Analyzer software v3.0 and R v3.5.1. Sequences containing stop codons or out-of-frame rearrangements were removed, so only productive rearrangements were analyzed. Simpson diversity, Shannon entropy, CDR3 length and nucleotide addition metrics were obtained from the sequencing provider. Clonotypes were grouped by frequency into dominant, sub-dominant, low or lowest abundance categories, and clonotypes below 0.1% were left out of most analyses. A CDR3 amino acid clonotype was called public when found in at least two subjects at a cumulative frequency of at least 0.5%. TCRdb's version of the immuneACCESS table is confined to in-frame rearrangements and falls short of the full clone set. An unresolved V gene accounts for under half of the shortfall where checked; the remainder is of unknown origin. The D gene and trimming were derived from the DNA, and the V and J assignments and clone size from that table. The sample table shows approximately 41,000 clones, and around 87% are seen once. The ten largest clones take up roughly 0.48% of the sample.

In regard to this clone: There is no known antigen for this receptor. Within one base of it there is no much larger clone, and no base qualities were kept.

Per the publication, the time point label means: naive CD8 control sorted from an acute-time-point sample. Enrolled in the Montreal Hepatitis C Cohort (HEPCO) in Canada, the donors were people who inject drugs, and these donors were followed every 3 months. A positive HCV RNA or antibody test that followed a negative test within the previous 24 weeks was the definition used for acute primary HCV infection. Cells were surface stained with CD3, CD8 and CD45RO antibodies, and an aqua fixable dye was used to exclude dead cells. The cohort additionally had a handful of subjects who developed chronic infection, which was defined as HCV RNA positivity at 24 weeks. Once thawed from cryostorage, peripheral blood mononuclear cells underwent negative selection via the MACS CD8+ T cell Isolation Kit to obtain CD8+ T cells. A BD FACSAria II cell sorter was used to sort the cells. On the study overall, not on this receptor specifically: CDR3 sequences shared with other epitopes were rarely observed, and exact matching may have been limited by differing sequencing approaches. No follow-up repertoires were available for chronically infected subjects, since NS3-1073 specific cells were too rare to be sorted. TRBV04 and TRBV06 gene families were preferentially used in all groups, and this usage was not explained by overrepresentation in the naive pool. Because bulk sequencing covered only the TCRbeta chain, the alphabeta pairing of the public clonotypes could not be determined. Regardless of outcome, roughly 12 public clonotypes were found, and one public clonotype used V04-02/J02-02. High diversity was observed in NS3-1073 specific repertoires, and no significant differences in diversity were found between acute resolver, follow-up resolver and acute chronic samples.

The CDR3 sequence holds 15 residues, the cysteine and phenylalanine included. Kept here is only the CDR3 DNA, which spans 45 bases and is read in frame from base 1. At the junction V is shortened by 4 bases and J by 4 bases, with 16 bases in between. The germline V gene sets CDR1 to SGHVS and CDR2 to FNYEAQ. The sequence derives from a man aged 25-40 years with chronic hepatitis C. This chain is built from TRBV7-6 and TRBJ1-2; TRBD1 is perhaps the D gene, given 6 matching bases. The sequenced sample consisted of naive CD8+ T cells from PBMCs. The sample's cell subset or site, from its label and the paper: sorted total naive CD45RO-negative CD8+ T cells. The CDR3 protein sequence reads: CASSSQTGLGYGYTF. The nucleotides read TGTGCCAGCAGCTCACAAACAGGGCTAGGCTATGGCTACACCTTC.